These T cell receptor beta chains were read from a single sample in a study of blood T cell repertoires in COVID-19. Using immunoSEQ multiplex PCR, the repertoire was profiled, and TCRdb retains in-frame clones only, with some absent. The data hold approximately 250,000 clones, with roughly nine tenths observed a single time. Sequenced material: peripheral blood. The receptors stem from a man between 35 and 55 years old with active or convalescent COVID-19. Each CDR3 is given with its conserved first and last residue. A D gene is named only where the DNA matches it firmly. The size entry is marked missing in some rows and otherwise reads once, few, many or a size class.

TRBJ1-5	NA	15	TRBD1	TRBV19	CASSSWEGGGQPQHF	TGTGCCAGTTCCAGCTGGGAAGGGGGCGGTCAGCCCCAGCATTTT
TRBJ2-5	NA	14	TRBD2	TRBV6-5	CASSPGLAGETQYF	TGTGCCAGCAGTCCCGGACTAGCGGGAGAGACCCAGTACTTC
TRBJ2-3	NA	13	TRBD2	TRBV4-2	CASSQEEQAGKYF	TGTGCCAGCAGCCAAGAAGAGCAAGCGGGAAAGTATTTT
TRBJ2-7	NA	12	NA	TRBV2	CASTGGAYEQYF	TGTGCCAGTACGGGGGGCGCCTACGAGCAGTACTTC
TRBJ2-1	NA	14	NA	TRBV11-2	CASSSGGAYNEQFF	TGTGCCAGCAGCTCGGGCGGGGCTTACAATGAGCAGTTCTTC
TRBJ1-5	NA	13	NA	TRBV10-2	CASKREGNQPQHF	TGCGCCAGCAAACGAGAAGGCAATCAGCCCCAGCATTTT
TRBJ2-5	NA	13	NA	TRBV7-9	CASSWASQETQYF	TGTGCCAGCAGCTGGGCCTCACAAGAGACCCAGTACTTC
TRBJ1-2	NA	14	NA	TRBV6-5	CASSYTQGSYGYTF	TGTGCCAGCAGTTACACTCAGGGGAGTTATGGCTACACCTTC
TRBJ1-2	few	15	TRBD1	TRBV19	CASSIDWTGGYGYTF	TGTGCCAGTAGTATAGATTGGACAGGGGGCTATGGCTACACCTTC
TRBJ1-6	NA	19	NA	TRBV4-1	CASSQGGAGGSSYNSPLHF	TGCGCCAGCAGCCAAGGGGGAGCGGGCGGGAGCTCCTATAATTCACCCCTCCACTTT
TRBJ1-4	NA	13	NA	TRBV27	CATHRPANEKLFF	TGTGCCACCCACAGGCCGGCTAATGAAAAACTGTTTTTT
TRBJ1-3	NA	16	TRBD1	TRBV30	CAWTKPQGARGNTIYF	TGTGCCTGGACCAAACCTCAGGGGGCGCGGGGAAACACCATATATTTT
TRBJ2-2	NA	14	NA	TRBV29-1	CSVPWVEDTGELFF	TGCAGCGTGCCCTGGGTGGAGGACACCGGGGAGCTGTTTTTT
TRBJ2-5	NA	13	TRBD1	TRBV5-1	CASSLGQGGPQYF	TGCGCCAGCAGCTTAGGACAGGGAGGCCCCCAGTACTTC
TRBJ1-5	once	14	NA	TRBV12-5	CASGLGYSNQPQHF	TGTGCTAGTGGACTAGGCTATAGCAATCAGCCCCAGCATTTT
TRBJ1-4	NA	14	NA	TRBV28	CASNQGTTNEKLFF	TGTGCCAGCAACCAGGGGACAACTAATGAAAAACTGTTTTTT
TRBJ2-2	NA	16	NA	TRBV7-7	CASSRSRDLNTGELFF	TGTGCCAGCAGCCGTAGCCGGGACTTAAACACCGGGGAGCTGTTTTTT
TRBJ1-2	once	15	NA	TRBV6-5	CASSYSSREFNGYTF	TGTGCCAGCAGTTACTCGAGCAGGGAATTTAATGGCTACACCTTC
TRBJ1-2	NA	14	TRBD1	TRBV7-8	CASSRVGQRYGYTF	TGTGCCAGCAGCCGAGTGGGACAGCGATATGGCTACACCTTC
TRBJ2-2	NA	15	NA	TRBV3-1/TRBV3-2	CASRPSFGLHGELFF	TGTGCCAGCAGACCTTCCTTTGGACTCCACGGGGAGCTGTTTTTT
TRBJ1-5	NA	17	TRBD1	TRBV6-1	CASSELIFDRVDQPQHF	TGTGCCAGCAGTGAATTAATATTCGACAGGGTGGATCAGCCCCAGCATTTT
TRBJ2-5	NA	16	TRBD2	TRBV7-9	CASSSGRTSGTETQYF	TGTGCCAGCAGCTCAGGCCGTACTAGCGGGACGGAGACCCAGTACTTC
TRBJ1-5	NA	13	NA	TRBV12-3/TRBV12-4	CASSLDGNQPQHF	TGTGCCAGCAGCCTAGACGGTAATCAGCCCCAGCATTTT
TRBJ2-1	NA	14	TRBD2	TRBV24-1	CATRPSGRTNEQFF	TGTGCCACCAGACCTAGCGGGAGAACTAATGAGCAGTTCTTC
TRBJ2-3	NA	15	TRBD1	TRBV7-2	CASSATGGSTDTQYF	TGTGCCAGCAGCGCGACAGGGGGTTCCACAGATACGCAGTATTTT
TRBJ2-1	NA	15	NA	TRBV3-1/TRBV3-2	CASSQVNGVGNEQFF	TGTGCCAGCAGCCAAGTTAATGGAGTGGGTAATGAGCAGTTCTTC
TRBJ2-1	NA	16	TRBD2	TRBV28	CASSSPLAGGPNEQFF	TGTGCCAGCAGTTCCCCTCTAGCGGGGGGGCCCAATGAGCAGTTCTTC
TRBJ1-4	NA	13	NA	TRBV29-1	CSVEGQGGEKLFF	TGCAGCGTTGAAGGGCAGGGTGGGGAAAAACTGTTTTTT
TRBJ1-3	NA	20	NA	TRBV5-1	CASSLGAPSKAPTSGNTIYF	TGCGCCAGCAGCTTGGGGGCCCCGAGTAAGGCACCCACCTCTGGAAACACCATATATTTT
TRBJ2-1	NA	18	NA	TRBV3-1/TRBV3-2	CASSQAFGGSSSYNEQFF	TGTGCCAGCAGCCAAGCGTTTGGTGGGAGTAGCTCCTACAATGAGCAGTTCTTC
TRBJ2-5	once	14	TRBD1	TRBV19	CASSIGTGGETQYF	TGTGCCAGTAGTATAGGGACAGGGGGAGAGACCCAGTACTTC
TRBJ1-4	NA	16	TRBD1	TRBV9	CASSDDRDRGMKKLFF	TGTGCCAGCAGCGACGACCGGGACAGGGGGATGAAGAAACTGTTTTTT
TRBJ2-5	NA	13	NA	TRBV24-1	CATSEPSSETQYF	TGTGCCACCAGTGAGCCTAGCTCAGAGACCCAGTACTTC
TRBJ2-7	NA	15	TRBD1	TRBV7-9	CASSSPGQQSHEQYF	TGTGCCAGCAGCTCTCCGGGACAGCAAAGCCACGAGCAGTACTTC
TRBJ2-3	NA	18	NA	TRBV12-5	CASGLGMGTSNFTDTQYF	NA
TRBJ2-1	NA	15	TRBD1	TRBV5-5	CASSQGTGLYNEQFF	TGTGCCAGCAGCCAGGGGACAGGGCTTTACAATGAGCAGTTCTTC
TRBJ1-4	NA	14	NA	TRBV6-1	CASSETATNEKLFF	TGTGCCAGCAGTGAAACAGCAACTAATGAAAAACTGTTTTTT
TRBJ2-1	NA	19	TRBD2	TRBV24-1	CATSDPGLAGDITYNEQFF	TGTGCCACCAGTGATCCGGGACTAGCGGGAGACATTACCTACAATGAGCAGTTCTTC
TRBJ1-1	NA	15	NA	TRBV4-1	CASSFHIPGNTEAFF	TGCGCCAGCAGCTTCCATATTCCCGGGAACACTGAAGCTTTCTTT
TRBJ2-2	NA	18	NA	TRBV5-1	CASSPEGRLTLNTGELFF	TGCGCCAGCAGCCCGGAGGGGAGGCTCACCCTTAACACCGGGGAGCTGTTTTTT
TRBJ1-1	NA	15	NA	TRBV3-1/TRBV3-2	CASSSGAGSYTEAFF	TGTGCCAGCAGCTCGGGAGCGGGCAGTTACACTGAAGCTTTCTTT
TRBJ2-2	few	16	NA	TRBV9	CASSPRGASGTGELFF	TGTGCCAGCAGCCCCCGTGGGGCGTCGGGCACCGGGGAGCTGTTTTTT
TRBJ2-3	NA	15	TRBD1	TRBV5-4	CASSWGQGGTDTQYF	TGTGCCAGCAGCTGGGGACAGGGCGGCACAGATACGCAGTATTTT
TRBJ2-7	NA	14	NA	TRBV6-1	CASSEGGGVYEQYF	TGTGCCAGCAGTGAAGGTGGCGGGGTCTACGAGCAGTACTTC
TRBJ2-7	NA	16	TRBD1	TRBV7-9	CASSSRDSPLLIEQYF	TGTGCCAGCAGCTCCAGGGACAGCCCGCTTCTTATCGAGCAGTACTTC
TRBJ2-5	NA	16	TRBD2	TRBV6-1	CASSEALSGRGETQYF	TGTGCCAGCAGTGAAGCGCTTAGCGGGAGGGGGGAGACCCAGTACTTC
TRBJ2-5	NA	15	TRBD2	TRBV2	CASSGDGGEIETQYF	TGTGCCAGCAGTGGGGACGGGGGGGAAATAGAGACCCAGTACTTC
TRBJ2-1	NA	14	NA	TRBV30	CAWRLGRGRNEQFF	TGTGCCTGGCGGCTCGGGAGGGGGCGCAATGAGCAGTTCTTC
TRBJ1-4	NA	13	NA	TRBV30	CAWSAGSYEKLFF	TGTGCCTGGAGTGCGGGGTCATACGAAAAACTGTTTTTT
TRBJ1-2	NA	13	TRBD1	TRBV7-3	CASSSDRDYGYTF	TGTGCCAGCAGCTCCGACAGGGACTATGGCTACACCTTC